This is a list of T cell receptor beta chains from one sample in a study of type 1 and type 2 diabetes patients. MiXCR was run by TCRdb on the multiplex PCR reads, yielding one entry per CDR3 protein. The table shows approximately 260,000 distinct CDR3 sequences, with roughly 44% occurring only once. The sample consisted of peripheral blood mononuclear cells (PBMCs). These receptors all come from a man younger than 35 with type 2 diabetes. CDR3s include the opening cysteine and the closing phenylalanine or tryptophan. A D gene is named only where the DNA matches it firmly. Part of the rows lack a size; the others show once, few, many or a class for expanded clones.

D: -; V: TRBV6-6; size: -; J: TRBJ2-7; CDR3: CASSFLAWYEQYF; DNA: TGTGCCAGCAGTTTTCTAGCGTGGTACGAGCAGTACTTC
D: TRBD1; V: TRBV30; size: -; J: TRBJ1-1; CDR3: CAWRHTGGAFF; DNA: TGTGCCTGGAGGCATACAGGGGGAGCTTTCTTT
D: TRBD1; V: TRBV10-3; size: many; J: TRBJ2-7; CDR3: CAISGHHRGQIPYEQYF; DNA: TGTGCCATCAGCGGCCACCACAGGGGGCAAATACCCTACGAGCAGTACTTC
D: -; V: TRBV2; size: -; J: TRBJ2-5; CDR3: CASSELNNQETQYF; DNA: TGTGCCAGCAGTGAACTGAACAACCAAGAGACCCAGTACTTC
D: -; V: TRBV2; size: many; J: TRBJ1-4; CDR3: CASSDAEKLFF; DNA: TGTGCCAGCAGTGACGCGGAAAAACTGTTTTTT
D: -; V: TRBV30; size: -; J: TRBJ1-1; CDR3: CAWEVNTEAFF; DNA: TGTGCCTGGGAGGTAAACACTGAAGCTTTCTTT
D: TRBD1; V: TRBV18; size: -; J: TRBJ1-4; CDR3: CASSLQGAGAEKLFF; DNA: TGTGCCAGCAGTTTGCAGGGGGCGGGGGCAGAAAAACTGTTTTTT
D: TRBD2; V: TRBV28; size: few; J: TRBJ2-1; CDR3: CASRRASGRASYNEQFF; DNA: TGTGCCAGCAGAAGGGCTAGCGGGAGGGCATCCTACAATGAGCAGTTCTTC
D: -; V: TRBV19; size: few; J: TRBJ2-2; CDR3: CASSLGIGHGELFF; DNA: TGTGCCAGTAGTCTGGGAATAGGCCACGGGGAGCTGTTTTTT
D: TRBD2; V: TRBV30; size: -; J: TRBJ2-7; CDR3: CAWSVRRGGPYEQYF; DNA: TGTGCCTGGAGTGTACGCCGGGGAGGGCCCTACGAGCAGTACTTC
D: -; V: TRBV6-2/TRBV6-3; size: -; J: TRBJ2-7; CDR3: CASNTGLGEQYF; DNA: TGTGCCAGCAATACAGGGTTGGGGGAGCAGTACTTC
D: -; V: TRBV13; size: -; J: TRBJ1-4; CDR3: CASSPAPGEKLFF; DNA: TGTGCCAGCAGCCCGGCCCCGGGGGAAAAACTGTTTTTT
D: TRBD2; V: TRBV9; size: -; J: TRBJ2-7; CDR3: CASSERLARDEQYF; DNA: TGTGCCAGCAGCGAGCGACTAGCTCGGGACGAGCAGTACTTC
D: TRBD2; V: TRBV6-1; size: few; J: TRBJ2-7; CDR3: CASSFSGPSYEQYF; DNA: TGTGCCAGCTCTTTTAGCGGGCCTTCCTACGAGCAGTACTTC
D: -; V: TRBV24-1; size: -; J: TRBJ2-5; CDR3: CATSRGRGETQYF; DNA: TGTGCCACCTCCCGGGGTAGGGGAGAGACCCAGTACTTC
D: -; V: TRBV30; size: -; J: TRBJ2-6; CDR3: CASSIQGYGANVLTF; DNA: TGTGCCAGTAGCATTCAGGGTTACGGGGCCAACGTCCTGACTTTC
D: TRBD1; V: TRBV19; size: -; J: TRBJ1-2; CDR3: CASRPKLTGAQDYGYTF; DNA: TGTGCCAGTAGGCCGAAACTGACAGGGGCGCAGGACTATGGCTACACCTTC
D: -; V: TRBV10-3; size: -; J: TRBJ2-7; CDR3: CASSYSVHEQYF; DNA: TGTGCCAGCAGTTATAGCGTCCACGAGCAGTACTTC
D: TRBD1; V: TRBV2; size: -; J: TRBJ1-5; CDR3: CASSTQGALNQPQHF; DNA: TGTGCCAGCAGTACCCAGGGGGCCCTTAATCAGCCCCAGCATTTT
D: -; V: TRBV10-3; size: few; J: TRBJ2-7; CDR3: CAIRAGFQSYEQYF; DNA: TGTGCCATCAGGGCCGGTTTTCAATCCTACGAGCAGTACTTC
D: -; V: TRBV2; size: -; J: TRBJ1-2; CDR3: CASSPPGTTYGYTF; DNA: TGTGCCAGCAGTCCCCCGGGGACAACGTATGGCTACACCTTC
D: TRBD1; V: TRBV20-1; size: -; J: TRBJ1-1; CDR3: CSARSGQGARTEAFF; DNA: TGCAGTGCTAGATCTGGACAGGGGGCGCGGACTGAAGCTTTCTTT
D: -; V: TRBV2; size: -; J: TRBJ2-7; CDR3: CASSEGRGQYF; DNA: TGCGCCAGCAGTGAGGGACGGGGGCAGTACTTC
D: -; V: TRBV7-2; size: -; J: TRBJ1-2; CDR3: CASRGSSGYTF; DNA: TGTGCCAGCAGAGGATCGAGTGGCTACACCTTC
D: -; V: TRBV29-1; size: -; J: TRBJ2-7; CDR3: CSVPVYRLGSYERYF; DNA: TGCAGCGTTCCCGTTTACAGGTTGGGTAGCTACGAGCGGTACTTC
D: TRBD1; V: TRBV30; size: -; J: TRBJ2-7; CDR3: CAWSVWDRGYEQYF; DNA: TGTGCCTGGAGTGTATGGGACAGGGGGTACGAGCAGTACTTC
D: TRBD1; V: TRBV7-8; size: many; J: TRBJ2-7; CDR3: CASSRGQGLYEQYF; DNA: TGTGCCAGTAGTAGGGGACAGGGGCTGTACGAGCAGTACTTC
D: -; V: TRBV10-3; size: -; J: TRBJ2-7; CDR3: CAISQFAGTYEQYF; DNA: TGTGCCATCAGTCAGTTTGCCGGGACCTACGAGCAGTACTTC
D: -; V: TRBV12-3/TRBV12-4; size: few; J: TRBJ1-6; CDR3: CASRSQPDSPLHF; DNA: TGTGCCAGCAGATCTCAGCCGGATTCACCCCTCCACTTT
D: -; V: TRBV7-2; size: few; J: TRBJ1-5; CDR3: CASSYSRGGDQPQHF; DNA: TGTGCCAGCAGTTACTCCCGGGGGGGGGATCAGCCCCAGCATTTT
D: TRBD2; V: TRBV6-2/TRBV6-3; size: -; J: TRBJ2-3; CDR3: CASSDGGASTDTQYF; DNA: TGTGCCAGCAGTGACGGGGGGGCAAGCACAGATACGCAGTATTTT
D: -; V: TRBV6-6; size: -; J: TRBJ2-7; CDR3: CASSPTPGYEQYF; DNA: TGTGCCAGCAGCCCAACACCGGGCTACGAGCAGTACTTC
D: -; V: TRBV29-1; size: -; J: TRBJ1-2; CDR3: CSVRRIHGYTF; DNA: TGCAGCGTTCGACGGATTCATGGCTACACCTTC
D: -; V: TRBV19; size: once; J: TRBJ1-2; CDR3: CASSIGSFMGYTF; DNA: TGTGCCAGTAGTATAGGGTCTTTTATGGGCTACACCTTC
D: TRBD1; V: TRBV25-1; size: many; J: TRBJ2-3; CDR3: CASGDRGDGGDTQYF; DNA: TGTGCCAGCGGGGACAGGGGGGATGGGGGAGATACGCAGTATTTT
D: TRBD1; V: TRBV2; size: -; J: TRBJ1-2; CDR3: CASSTPAGGSFMYGYTF; DNA: TGTGCCAGCAGTACACCAGCAGGGGGCAGTTTTATGTATGGCTACACCTTC
D: -; V: TRBV15; size: few; J: TRBJ2-1; CDR3: CATSNYADYNEQFF; DNA: TGTGCCACCAGCAACTATGCAGACTACAATGAGCAGTTCTTC
D: -; V: TRBV7-6; size: few; J: TRBJ2-7; CDR3: CASSLAAFYEQYF; DNA: TGTGCCAGCAGCTTAGCGGCCTTCTACGAGCAGTACTTC
D: -; V: TRBV19; size: -; J: TRBJ2-7; CDR3: CASSTGGTAGYEQYF; DNA: TGTGCCAGTAGCACCGGGGGGACAGCGGGATACGAGCAGTACTTC
D: -; V: TRBV12-3/TRBV12-4; size: -; J: TRBJ1-6; CDR3: CASSLNGAQVSSPLHF; DNA: TGTGCCAGCAGTTTAAACGGGGCCCAAGTGAGTTCACCCCTCCACTTT
D: -; V: TRBV28; size: -; J: TRBJ2-7; CDR3: CASSLIAYEQYF; DNA: TGTGCCAGCAGTTTGATTGCCTACGAGCAGTACTTC
D: TRBD2; V: TRBV7-6; size: -; J: TRBJ2-3; CDR3: CASSLSVAGRHTQYF; DNA: TGTGCCAGCAGCTTAAGCGTAGCGGGGAGGCATACGCAGTATTTT
D: -; V: TRBV7-3; size: -; J: TRBJ2-6; CDR3: CASSPAGANVLTF; DNA: TGTGCCAGCAGTCCGGCTGGGGCCAACGTCCTGACTTTC
D: -; V: TRBV7-7; size: -; J: TRBJ2-5; CDR3: CASSFSQGALQETQYF; DNA: TGTGCTAGCAGCTTCTCCCAGGGAGCCCTACAAGAGACCCAGTACTTC
D: TRBD2; V: TRBV7-3; size: -; J: TRBJ2-5; CDR3: CASSLERGGYQETQYF; DNA: TGTGCCAGCAGCTTAGAGCGGGGTGGGTACCAAGAGACCCAGTACTTC
D: -; V: TRBV4-2; size: few; J: TRBJ1-1; CDR3: CASSPIPGSNTEAFF; DNA: TGTGCCAGCAGCCCTATCCCGGGATCGAACACTGAAGCTTTCTTT
D: -; V: TRBV20-1; size: -; J: TRBJ2-7; CDR3: CSAYDSYEQYF; DNA: TGCAGTGCTTATGACAGCTACGAGCAGTACTTC
D: TRBD2; V: TRBV30; size: few; J: TRBJ2-3; CDR3: CASNWAGGPDTQYF; DNA: TGTGCCTCAAACTGGGCGGGAGGGCCCGATACGCAGTATTTT
D: -; V: TRBV7-2; size: few; J: TRBJ2-7; CDR3: CASSLAGGGHEQYF; DNA: TGTGCCAGCAGCTTAGCGGGAGGAGGCCACGAGCAGTACTTC
D: -; V: TRBV6-2/TRBV6-3; size: -; J: TRBJ2-5; CDR3: CASQGGGAWETQYF; DNA: TGTGCCAGCCAGGGGGGCGGGGCGTGGGAGACCCAGTACTTC
D: -; V: TRBV7-2; size: -; J: TRBJ1-1; CDR3: CASSLEREADPAFF; DNA: TGTGCCAGCAGCTTAGAAAGGGAGGCAGATCCAGCTTTCTTT
D: -; V: TRBV7-2; size: -; J: TRBJ2-1; CDR3: CASSAWGQGPNEQFF; DNA: TGTGCCAGCAGCGCCTGGGGGCAGGGTCCCAATGAGCAGTTCTTC
D: -; V: TRBV6-6; size: many; J: TRBJ1-2; CDR3: CASSYADRQHGYTF; DNA: TGTGCCAGCAGTTACGCCGACAGGCAGCATGGCTACACCTTC
D: -; V: TRBV9; size: -; J: TRBJ2-2; CDR3: CASSVGDTGELFF; DNA: TGTGCCAGCAGCGTAGGGGACACCGGGGAGCTGTTTTTT
D: -; V: TRBV14; size: many; J: TRBJ2-5; CDR3: CASSPPDSMETQYF; DNA: TGTGCCAGCAGCCCGCCCGACAGCATGGAGACCCAGTACTTC